Each of the 6 T cell receptor beta chains below was sequenced from the same sample in a study of cytomegalovirus exposure and HLA in healthy donors. Both 60 Vbeta primers and 13 Jbeta primers went into the PCR. The assay was immunoSEQ multiplex PCR, and TCRdb's table has in-frame clones only and misses some. Among 150,000 to 200,000 clones, around 80% were seen once, and the ten largest hold 1.5% to 2%. The material sequenced was PBMCs. These TCRs come from a woman aged 18 to 35 in good health and CMV-seronegative.

This clone was seen once. This chain connects TRBV18 to TRBJ1-4; 8 nucleotides agree with TRBD1. The ends lost 0 bases at V and 5 bases at J; junction bases unmatched: 8. The CDR3 contains 17 residues. Per the germline V gene, CDR1 is KGHSH and CDR2 is LQKENI. CDR3 DNA sequence: TGTGCCAGCTCACCACCGGACAGGGCTCAAGGGAATGAAAAACTGTTTTTT. It yields the protein CASSPPDRAQGNEKLFF.

The chain is built from TRBV28 and TRBJ2-7; D is ambiguous. V was shortened by 4 bases and J by 0 bases, with 13 bases between the two germline ends. Germline lookup yields CDR1 MDHEN and CDR2 SYDVKM. This CDR3 is 15 amino acids long. CDR3 amino acids: CASSSYLTGSYEQYF. The CDR3 coding sequence is TGTGCCAGCAGTTCATACCTGACGGGCTCCTACGAGCAGTACTTC.

The chain joins TRBV7-2 to TRBJ2-5; TRBD1 matches at 9 bases. The end of the DNA fits TRBJ2-7 better, so the J call may be wrong. This CDR3 spans 16 amino acids. CDR1 is SGHTA and CDR2 is FQGNSA in the germline V gene. The CDR3 DNA sequence: TGTGCCAGCAGCGGGGGACAGGGTCGGGGCTCCTACGAGCAGTACTTC. Translating it yields CASSGGQGRGSYEQYF.

The V gene is TRBV28, the J gene TRBJ1-4; possible D gene TRBD1, 5 bases. Germline CDR1 MDHEN, CDR2 SYDVKM. Trimming removed 5 bases from V and 8 bases from J, with 18 bases in between. The CDR3 covers 15 residues. The CDR3 DNA follows: TGTGCCAGCAGTCGATGGGGGGGTTTACTCGAAAAACTGTTTTTT. Its protein product is CASSRWGGLLEKLFF.

This chain joins TRBV11-3 and TRBJ2-1; 10 nucleotides agree with TRBD2. Losses at the gene ends were 8 bases for V and 7 bases for J; bases not matched to a gene: 11. Germline CDR1 reads SGHNT; CDR2 reads YENEEA. The CDR3 is made up of 15 amino acids. This chain's CDR3 is CASSYLLAGRNEQFF. The CDR3 DNA reads as TGTGCCAGCTCCTATCTACTAGCGGGACGGAATGAGCAGTTCTTC.

This sequence joins TRBV30 and TRBJ1-4; D call uncertain. The CDR3 is made up of 14 amino acids. The V gene lost 7 bases and the J gene lost 0 bases, with 12 bases spanning the gap. Germline V gene sequence: CDR1 GTSNPN, CDR2 SVGIG (reference sequence). The CDR3 DNA reads as TGTGCCTACCGTCGAGTGGCAACTAATGAAAAACTGTTTTTT. This encodes CAYRRVATNEKLFF.